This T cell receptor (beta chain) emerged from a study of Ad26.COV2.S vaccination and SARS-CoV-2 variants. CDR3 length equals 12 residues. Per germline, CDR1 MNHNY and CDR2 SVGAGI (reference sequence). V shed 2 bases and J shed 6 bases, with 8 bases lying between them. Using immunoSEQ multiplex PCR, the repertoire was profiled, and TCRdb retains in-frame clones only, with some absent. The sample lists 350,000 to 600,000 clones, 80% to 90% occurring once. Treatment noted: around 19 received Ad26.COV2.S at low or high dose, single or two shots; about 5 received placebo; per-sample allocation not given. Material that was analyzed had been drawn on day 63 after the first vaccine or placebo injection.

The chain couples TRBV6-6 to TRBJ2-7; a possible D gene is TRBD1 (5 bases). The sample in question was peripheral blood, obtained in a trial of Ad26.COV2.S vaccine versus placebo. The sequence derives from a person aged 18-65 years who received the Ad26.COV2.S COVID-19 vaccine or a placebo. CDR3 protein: CASSYAGLEQYF. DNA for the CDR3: TGTGCCAGCAGTTACGCAGGGCTCGAGCAGTACTTC.